This passage covers 17 T cell receptor beta chains from one sample sequenced in a study of T cell repertoires in cytomegalovirus infection. TCRdb reprocessed the reads with MiXCR, giving one entry per CDR3 protein. The table has 250,000 to 300,000 distinct CDR3 sequences, about 20% seen once. Their cognate antigens are unknown. Sequencing used cultured PBMCs, obtained from culture after CMV antigen stimulation. Every receptor here comes from a human donor in good health (CMV status not recorded). Some clones in this sample may be carry-over from other donors' samples.

This sequence joins TRBV2 and TRBJ2-1; D possibly corresponds to TRBD1 (6 bases). CDR3 length: 14 amino acids. The germline gives CDR1 SNHLY, CDR2 FYNNEI. V was shortened by 7 bases and J by 0 bases, with 10 bases between the two germline ends. CDR3 nucleotide sequence: TGTGCCAGCAAGGACAGCAGCTCCTACAATGAGCAGTTCTTC. Protein product: CASKDSSSYNEQFF.

Only a few counts were recorded for this clonotype. The chain couples TRBV6-2 or TRBV6-3 to TRBJ2-1; tentatively, D is TRBD1 or TRBD2 (5 bases each). The germline CDR1 and CDR2 sequences are MNHEY and SVGEGT. The CDR3 is made up of 15 amino acids. V shed 5 bases and J shed 3 bases, with 14 bases lying between them. CDR3 sequence: CASSMRTGGYNEQFF. DNA for the CDR3: TGTGCCAGCAGTATGAGGACTGGGGGCTACAATGAGCAGTTCTTC.

Ten or more counts support this clonotype. The CDR3: CARILEGLVPPGLAVYEQYV. DNA for the CDR3: TGCGCCAGGATACTAGAGGGGCTAGTTCCGCCGGGACTAGCGGTCTACGAGCAGTACGTC. The rearrangement uses TRBV10-1 and TRBJ2-7; 11 bases align to TRBD2. Germline loops: CDR1 WNHNN, CDR2 SYGVQD (reference sequence). The CDR3 is made up of 20 amino acids. The V segment lost 9 bases and the J segment 3 bases; nucleotides outside the gene matches: 25.

This chain links TRBV19 with TRBJ1-1; D unclear. The CDR3 has 14 amino acids. The V and J ends lost 10 bases and 0 bases respectively, with 15 bases between them. From germline, CDR1 is LNHDA and CDR2 SQIVND (reference sequence). CDR3 region: CATRRGFMNTEAFF. As DNA, the CDR3 is TGTGCCACCCGGCGGGGTTTCATGAACACTGAAGCTTTCTTT.

This clonotype turned up a few times. This chain links TRBV4-1 with TRBJ1-2, with TRBD1 matching 8 bases. The germline gives CDR1 MGHRA, CDR2 YSYEKL. The CDR3 has 16 amino acids. Trimming removed 0 bases from V and 4 bases from J; junction bases left unmatched: 7. CDR3 bases: TGCGCCAGCAGCCAAGATTGGGGACAGGCCGTCTATGGCTACACCTTC. Its translation: CASSQDWGQAVYGYTF.

V is TRBV5-1 and J is TRBJ2-2; 7 nucleotides match TRBD1. Germline V lookup: CDR1 SGHRS, CDR2 YFSETQ. Losses at the gene ends were 4 bases for V and 7 bases for J; bases not matched to a gene: 7. This CDR3 contains 14 residues. The CDR3 sequence: CASSPTGPDGELFF. The CDR3 coding sequence is TGCGCCAGCAGCCCGACAGGGCCCGACGGGGAGCTGTTTTTT.

This clonotype has a count of ten or more. The chain links TRBV6-5 to TRBJ1-1, with D unclear. There are 15 residues in the CDR3. Per the germline V gene, CDR1 is MNHEY and CDR2 is SVGAGI. Trimming cost V 0 bases and J 0 bases, with 8 bases left between them. CDR3 sequence reads: CASSYSGNMNTEAFF. CDR3 DNA: TGTGCCAGCAGTTACTCAGGGAACATGAACACTGAAGCTTTCTTT.

This clonotype has more than one count but fewer than ten. The J gene is TRBJ2-2, the V gene TRBV6-2 or TRBV6-3; 9 bases match TRBD2. Per the germline V gene, CDR1 is MNHEY and CDR2 is SVGEGT. This CDR3 has 17 residues. V dropped 5 bases and J dropped 2; count of bases not matched to a gene: 9. The chain's CDR3 is CASSLRLAGENTGELFF. In DNA form, the CDR3 reads TGTGCCAGCAGTCTCCGGTTAGCGGGGGAAAACACCGGGGAGCTGTTTTTT.

There are many counts of this clonotype. The chain recombines TRBV7-8 with TRBJ2-3; 9 nucleotides match TRBD2. Germline trimming cut 4 bases from V and 7 bases from J; bases unmatched to any gene: 6. Germline CDR1 is SGHVS and CDR2 is FQNEAQ. The CDR3 length is 14 residues. CDR3: CASSSGTSLNTQYF. The DNA for the CDR3 is TGTGCCAGCAGCTCCGGGACTAGCTTAAATACGCAGTATTTT.

This clonotype was observed many times. This sequence joins TRBV6-5 and TRBJ1-3, with TRBD1 matching 8 bases. Germline CDR1 reads MNHEY; CDR2 reads SVGAGI. Trimming removed 0 bases from V and 0 bases from J; junction bases left unmatched: 4. This CDR3 region has 17 residues. As DNA, the CDR3 is TGTGCCAGCAGTTACTCGGGACAGGTTAGCTCTGGAAACACCATATATTTT. It yields the protein CASSYSGQVSSGNTIYF.

This clonotype has at least ten counts. The V call is TRBV7-2, the J call TRBJ2-1, with a weak D call TRBD2 (5 bases). The CDR3 is made up of 14 amino acids. V dropped 4 bases and J dropped 8 bases, with 15 bases sitting between them. CDR1 and CDR2 (germline): SGHTA, FQGNSA. The CDR3 spells CASSSGLQGHEQFF. DNA of the CDR3: TGTGCCAGCAGCTCTGGACTGCAAGGTCATGAGCAGTTCTTC.

The chain is built from TRBV6-6 and TRBJ2-7, with D unclear. The V gene lost 5 bases and the J gene lost 3 bases, with 14 bases spanning the gap. The V gene's germline CDR1 is MNHNY and CDR2 SVGAGI (reference sequence). The CDR3 covers 14 residues. The CDR3 DNA reads as TGTGCCAGCAGTGGCCTAACAGCTTTCTACGAGCAGTACGTC. It specifies CASSGLTAFYEQYV.

This clonotype has only one observation. The chain combines TRBV20-1 with TRBJ2-5; TRBD1 is a possible D gene (6 bases). The CDR3 consists of 12 residues. The ends were cut back, 5 bases at V and 3 bases at J, with 10 bases in the middle. Per germline, CDR1 DFQATT and CDR2 SNEGSKA (reference sequence). CDR3 amino acids: CSASRTEETQYF. The CDR3 DNA is TGCAGTGCTTCTCGGACAGAAGAGACCCAGTACTTC.

The V gene is TRBV18, the J gene TRBJ2-5, with D hard to call. This CDR3 has 15 residues. Germline CDR1 reads KGHSH; CDR2 reads LQKENI. V lost 0 bases to trimming and J lost 5 bases, with 13 bases between them. CDR3 in amino acids: CASSPPGQLGETQYF. The CDR3, as DNA: TGTGCCAGCTCACCACCAGGGCAGTTGGGGGAGACCCAGTACTTC. Full variable domain (missing parts from reference TRBV18 and TRBJ2-5): NAGVMQNPRHLVRRRGQEARLRCSPMKGHSHVYWYRQLPEEGLKFMVYLQKENIIDESGMPKERFSAEFPKEGPSILRIQQVVRGDSAAYFCASSPPGQLGETQYFGPGTRLLVL.

This clonotype came up many times. J is TRBJ1-6 and V is TRBV5-5, with a weak D call TRBD1 (6 bases). Germline CDR1 reads SGHKS; CDR2 reads YYEKEE (reference sequence). CDR3 length: 15 amino acids. V was clipped by 4 bases and J by 10 bases, with 18 bases between them. The DNA of the CDR3 is TGTGCCAGCAGCAACCATGCAGGGGAAGGCTCACCCCTCCACTTT. Its translation is CASSNHAGEGSPLHF.

This chain links TRBV2 with TRBJ2-3; D gene ambiguous. Looked up from germline, CDR1 is SNHLY and CDR2 is FYNNEI. CDR3 length equals 18 residues. Trimming took 3 bases from V and 6 from J, leaving 25 bases between them. The CDR3, as DNA: TGTGCCAGCAGTGAGGCCCTTCCGGTCGAACAACCCCGGGATACGCAGTATTTT. Protein: CASSEALPVEQPRDTQYF.

V usage is TRBV28 and J usage is TRBJ2-5, with 8 bases matching TRBD2. The CDR3 is 14 amino acids. J lost 3 bases, V lost 4 bases, and 4 bases had no gene match. CDR1 and CDR2 (germline): MDHEN, SYDVKM. CDR3 protein: CASSSSGSEETQYF. The CDR3 nucleotides are TGTGCCAGCAGTTCAAGCGGGAGCGAAGAGACCCAGTACTTC.